The present entry profiles one T cell receptor (beta chain) with its context. This clonotype was seen once. Its antigen is not yet known. There are no base qualities to consult, and no much larger clone falls within one base. A single read makes a weak case. This sample is drawn from a study of spatial heterogeneity in lung cancer (dated by TCRdb to the late 2010s). Turning to the overall study: The donors were some 72 patients from the lung TRACERx cohort who had early-stage, untreated non-small cell lung cancer. Follow-up PBMC samples were sequenced whenever the samples were available, and the median time to follow-up was about 25 months after resection. Beta-chain transcripts were consistently detected in greater numbers than alpha-chain transcripts, which likely reflects a higher abundance of beta-chain transcripts. Both alpha and beta chains were TCR-sequenced in samples taken at surgery, namely 220 tumor regions, fewer than 80 matched nontumor lung samples and roughly 56 PBMC samples. Nonsynonymous mutation counts, determined by whole-exome sequencing of tumor tissue, were related to features of the TCR repertoire. TCR alpha and beta repertoires were quantitatively compared across multiple tumor regions, matched nontumor lung and blood in non-small cell lung cancer. In the raw uncorrected reads, each unique combination of TCR and UMI appeared more than ten times on average.

Study-level results and caveats: Comparisons of baseline and follow-up blood repertoires included only around 14 patients. Additional single-cell paired TCR alpha and beta sequencing was considered necessary to confirm, at a functional level, the hypothesis that regional TCRs recognize regional mutations. Ubiquitous expanded tumor TCRs were found in blood more often at tumor resection than at routine follow-up.

From the cysteine up to the phenylalanine, the CDR3 has a length of 17 residues. The kept DNA is CDR3 alone, 51 bases in frame from the first base. CDR1 and CDR2 are read off the germline V gene as MNHEY and SVGAGI. V trim: 6 bases; J trim: 2 bases; unmatched bases: 11. This specimen's time point label, per the study, means: blood at routine non-recurrence follow-up after resection. Without any cell sorting, TCR sequencing was performed on whole RNA extracted either from tumor and nontumor lung tissue or from cryopreserved PBMC samples. Only patients for whom sufficient RNA was available from at least two tumor regions were selected for TCR sequencing. Library preparation employed 5' RACE. The reads were generated on a NextSeq 500. To allow correction of PCR and sequencing errors, the TCR library protocol tagged every TCR cDNA molecule with a unique molecular identifier. Regarding the original processing steps: TCR identification, UMI-based error correction and CDR3 extraction were performed with Decombinator tools. Expanded TCRs were defined as those above a frequency of 2 per 1,000, corresponding to the top 1% of the tumor frequency distribution. Rényi diversity was computed with the R vegan package after subsampling each repertoire 100 times to 5,000 TCRs. CDR3 similarity networks were built from amino acid triplet string-kernel similarity, connecting CDR3s with pairwise similarity above 0.82. Using fastp trimming at Q25 and MiXCR clonotype assembly, TCRdb reanalyzed the public sequencing data and kept in-frame beta chains. For every CDR3 protein sequence, its rows merge into one entry that carries the most common genes and DNA. The V and J calls follow TCRdb's processing rather than the paper's. The sample table lists under 75,000 distinct CDR3 sequences, over 7% of them with a count of one. Roughly 1.8% of the sample lies in the top ten.

The receptor's source is a female donor with early-stage non-small cell lung cancer. The rearranged chain carries TRBV6-5 and TRBJ2-3, with 10 bases in between that match TRBD2. The sequencing used PBMCs, collected at follow-up. The nucleotides read TGTGCCAGCAGGCCTACAGCGGGAGGGCCCTACACAGATACGCAGTATTTT. It is translated as CASRPTAGGPYTDTQYF.